A selection of T cell receptor beta chains follows, all from one sample in a study of T cells after yellow fever vaccination. One entry per CDR3 protein, called by TCRdb with MiXCR from the 5' RACE reads. The sample has over 300,000 distinct CDR3 sequences, over 4% seen once. This specimen was PBMCs, taken 5 days after the yellow fever booster vaccination. The receptor set was obtained from a man younger than 35 who received the YFV17D yellow fever vaccine. CDR3s include the opening cysteine and the closing phenylalanine or tryptophan. A D gene is named only where the DNA matches it firmly. For some rows the clone size is stated as once, few or many, or as a class when expanded; others skip it.

j_call d_call clone_size v_call cdr3_nt cdr3_aa
TRBJ2-7 NA few TRBV4-1 TGCGCCAGCAGCCAAGGCAGGGGCCAACTCTACGAGCAGTACTTC CASSQGRGQLYEQYF
TRBJ2-3 NA NA TRBV27 TGTGCCAGCAGGGTCCTAGGCAGCACAGATACGCAGTATTTT CASRVLGSTDTQYF
TRBJ1-6 TRBD1 NA TRBV12-3/TRBV12-4 TGTGCCAGCAGTTTGATTTCGGGACAGGGTTTCTCACCCCTCCACTTT CASSLISGQGFSPLHF
TRBJ1-1 NA many TRBV28 TGTGCCAGCAGGACACCGAAACCGACAGTGAACACTGAAGCTTTCTTT CASRTPKPTVNTEAFF
TRBJ2-1 NA many TRBV5-1 TGCGCCAGCGGAAGGGGGACTATGAATGAGCAGTTCTTC CASGRGTMNEQFF
TRBJ2-3 NA NA TRBV6-2/TRBV6-3 TGTGCCAGCAGTTACTCGAAGTCTACCCTTAGCACAGATACGCAGTATTTT CASSYSKSTLSTDTQYF
TRBJ2-3 TRBD2 many TRBV5-4 TGTGCCAGCAGTCCTAGCGGGGTGCGCACAGATACGCAGTATTTT CASSPSGVRTDTQYF
TRBJ2-7 NA few TRBV3-1 TGTGCCAGCAGCCAAGGAAGCAGGGGAGACGAGCAGTACTTC CASSQGSRGDEQYF
TRBJ2-3 NA few TRBV7-6 TGTGCCAGCAGCTTAGGAGTGATGGATACGCAGTATTTT CASSLGVMDTQYF
TRBJ2-4 NA NA TRBV29-1 TGCAGCGTTGTAGGGCAGCCTAAAAACATTCAGTACTTC CSVVGQPKNIQYF
TRBJ1-2 NA NA TRBV13 TGTGCCAGCAGCTTAGGAGTAGGGGACGCTTCCACAAACTATGGCTACACCTTC CASSLGVGDASTNYGYTF
TRBJ2-7 NA many TRBV20-1 TGCAGTGCTAGAGTATACAGAGCCTACGAGCAGTACTTC CSARVYRAYEQYF
TRBJ1-2 NA NA TRBV5-1 TGCGCCAGCAAGGTAGACCGAGCTAACTATGGCTACACCTTC CASKVDRANYGYTF
TRBJ2-3 NA NA TRBV15 TGTGCCACCAGACCAGTACGAGGTATTGATACGCAGTATTTT CATRPVRGIDTQYF
TRBJ2-4 TRBD1 many TRBV7-2 TGTGCCAGCAGCTTAGCGTGGGCAGGGGGCATCGACAAAAACATTCAGTACTTC CASSLAWAGGIDKNIQYF
TRBJ1-5 NA few TRBV7-2 TGTGCCAGCAGCCAAACCCGGGATCAGCCCCAGCATTTT CASSQTRDQPQHF
TRBJ2-3 TRBD2 many TRBV7-8 TGTGCCAGCAGCCGGCTAGCGGGGGGCCCCGCAGATACGCAGTATTTT CASSRLAGGPADTQYF
TRBJ2-3 TRBD2 many TRBV7-7 TGTGCCAGCAGCTTGGAACTAGCGAGCACAGATACGCAGTATTTT CASSLELASTDTQYF
TRBJ2-5 TRBD2 NA TRBV2 TGTGCCAGCAGTGAAGGGACTAGCGGAGTATGGGAGACCCAGTACTTC CASSEGTSGVWETQYF
TRBJ2-3 TRBD1 many TRBV29-1 TGCAGCGTTGAAGGCACCCGGGACAGGGGGACCCTTGGCACAGATACGCAGTATTTT CSVEGTRDRGTLGTDTQYF
TRBJ1-4 NA NA TRBV6-2/TRBV6-3 TGTGCCAGCAGTTACCTCGGGGCAGAGAATGAAAAACTGTTTTTT CASSYLGAENEKLFF
TRBJ1-2 NA NA TRBV4-1 TGCGCCAGCAGCCAACCAACCCGGACAGTTAACTATGGCTACACCTTC CASSQPTRTVNYGYTF